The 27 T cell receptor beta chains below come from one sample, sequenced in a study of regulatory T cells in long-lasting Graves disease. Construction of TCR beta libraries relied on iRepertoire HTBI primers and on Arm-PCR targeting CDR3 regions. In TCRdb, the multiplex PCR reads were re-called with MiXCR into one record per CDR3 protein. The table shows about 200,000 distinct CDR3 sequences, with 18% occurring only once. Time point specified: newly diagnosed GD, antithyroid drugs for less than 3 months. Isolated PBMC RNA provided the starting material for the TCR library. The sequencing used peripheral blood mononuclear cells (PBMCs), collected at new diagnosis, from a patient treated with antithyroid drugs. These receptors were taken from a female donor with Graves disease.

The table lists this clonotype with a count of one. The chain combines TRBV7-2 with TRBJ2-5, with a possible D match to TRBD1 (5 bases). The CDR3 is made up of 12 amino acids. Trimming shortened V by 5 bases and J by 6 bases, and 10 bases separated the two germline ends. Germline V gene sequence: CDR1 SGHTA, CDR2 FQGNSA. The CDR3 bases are TGTGCCAGCAGCAGAGACAGACAGACCCAGTACTTC. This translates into CASSRDRQTQYF.

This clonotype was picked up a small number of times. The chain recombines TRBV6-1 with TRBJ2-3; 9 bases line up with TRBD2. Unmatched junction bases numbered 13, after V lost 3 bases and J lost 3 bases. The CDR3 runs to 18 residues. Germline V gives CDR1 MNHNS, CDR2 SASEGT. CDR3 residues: CASSDSTRSGGDTDTQYF. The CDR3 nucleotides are TGTGCCAGCAGTGACTCCACCCGTAGCGGGGGTGATACAGATACGCAGTATTTT.

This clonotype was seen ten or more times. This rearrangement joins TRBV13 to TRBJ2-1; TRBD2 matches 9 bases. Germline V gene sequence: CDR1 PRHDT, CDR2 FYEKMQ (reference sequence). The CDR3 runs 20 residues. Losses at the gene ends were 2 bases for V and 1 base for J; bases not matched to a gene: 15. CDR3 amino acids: CASSLLFRFAGGVSYNEQFF. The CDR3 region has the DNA TGTGCCAGCAGCTTACTGTTTAGATTCGCGGGAGGGGTGTCCTACAATGAGCAGTTCTTC.

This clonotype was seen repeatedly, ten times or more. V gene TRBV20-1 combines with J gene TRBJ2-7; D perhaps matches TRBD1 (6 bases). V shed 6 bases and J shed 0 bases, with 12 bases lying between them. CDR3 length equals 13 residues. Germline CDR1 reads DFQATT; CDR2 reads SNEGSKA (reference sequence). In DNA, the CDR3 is TGCAGTGCCCCCCGGGACACCTCCTACGAGCAGTACTTC. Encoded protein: CSAPRDTSYEQYF.

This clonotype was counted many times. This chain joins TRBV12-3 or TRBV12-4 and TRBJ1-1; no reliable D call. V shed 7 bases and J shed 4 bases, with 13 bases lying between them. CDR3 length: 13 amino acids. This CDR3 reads CASKDTSGTEAFF. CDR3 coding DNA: TGTGCCAGCAAAGACACCTCGGGCACTGAAGCTTTCTTT.

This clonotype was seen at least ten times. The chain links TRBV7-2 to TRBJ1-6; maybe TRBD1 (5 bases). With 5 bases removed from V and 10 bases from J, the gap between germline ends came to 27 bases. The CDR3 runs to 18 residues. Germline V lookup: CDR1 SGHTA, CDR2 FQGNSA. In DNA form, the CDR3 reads TGTGCCAGCAGCCCATCCCTATTGAAACGGGGACTACGCTCACCCCTCCACTTT. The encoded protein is CASSPSLLKRGLRSPLHF. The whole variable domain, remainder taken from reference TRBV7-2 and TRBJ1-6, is GAGVSQSPSNKVTEKGKDVELRCDPISGHTALYWYRQSLGQGLEFLIYFQGNSAPDKSGLPSDRFSAERTGGSVSTLTIQRTQQEDSAVYLCASSPSLLKRGLRSPLHFGNGTRLTVT.

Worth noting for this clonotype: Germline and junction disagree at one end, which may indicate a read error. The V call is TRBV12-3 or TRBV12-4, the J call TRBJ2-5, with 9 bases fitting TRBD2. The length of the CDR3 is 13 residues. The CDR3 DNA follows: TGTGCCAGCAGTTTAGGACTAGCGGTCCGAGGTGACTTC. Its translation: CASSLGLAVRGDF.

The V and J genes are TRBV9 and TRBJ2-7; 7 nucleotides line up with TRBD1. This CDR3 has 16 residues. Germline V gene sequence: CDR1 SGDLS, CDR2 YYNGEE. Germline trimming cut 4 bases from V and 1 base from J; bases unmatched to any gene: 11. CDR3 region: CASSSQGGTESYEQYF. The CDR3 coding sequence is TGTGCCAGCAGCTCCCAGGGTGGGACAGAGTCCTACGAGCAGTACTTC.

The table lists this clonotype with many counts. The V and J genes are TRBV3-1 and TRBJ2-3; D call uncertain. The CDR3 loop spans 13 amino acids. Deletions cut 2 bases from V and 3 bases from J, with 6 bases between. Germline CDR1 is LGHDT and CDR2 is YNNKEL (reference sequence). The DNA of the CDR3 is TGTGCCAGCAGCCAATCCCGGACAGATACGCAGTATTTT. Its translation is CASSQSRTDTQYF.

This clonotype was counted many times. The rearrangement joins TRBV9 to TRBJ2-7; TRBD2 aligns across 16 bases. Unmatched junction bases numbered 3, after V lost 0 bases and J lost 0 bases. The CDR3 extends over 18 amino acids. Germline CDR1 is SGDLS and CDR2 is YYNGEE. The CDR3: CASSVEGTSGRASYEQYF. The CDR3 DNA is TGTGCCAGCAGCGTAGAGGGGACTAGCGGGAGGGCCTCCTACGAGCAGTACTTC.

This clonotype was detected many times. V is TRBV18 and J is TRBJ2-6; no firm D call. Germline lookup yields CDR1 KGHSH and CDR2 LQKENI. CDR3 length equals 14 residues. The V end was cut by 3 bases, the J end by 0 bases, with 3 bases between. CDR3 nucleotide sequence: TGTGCCAGCTCACCGAACTCTGGGGCCAACGTCCTGACTTTC. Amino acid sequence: CASSPNSGANVLTF.

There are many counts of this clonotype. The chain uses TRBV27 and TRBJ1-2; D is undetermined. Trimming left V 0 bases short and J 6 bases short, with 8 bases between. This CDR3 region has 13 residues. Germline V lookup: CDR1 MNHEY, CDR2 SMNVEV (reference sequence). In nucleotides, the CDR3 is TGTGCCAGCAGTTTATCAGGGAGCAATGGCTACACCTTC. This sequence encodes CASSLSGSNGYTF.

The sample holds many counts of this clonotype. The CDR3 DNA reads as TGTGCCATCAGTGACCGCTTTAAGCGGGAGACCACCTACGAGCAGTACTTC. It translates to CAISDRFKRETTYEQYF. V gene TRBV10-3 combines with J gene TRBJ2-7; 8 bases match TRBD2. Germline V lookup: CDR1 ENHRY, CDR2 SYGVKD. The CDR3 has 17 residues. The V gene end was trimmed by 3 bases and the J gene end by 2 bases; junction bases not matched to a gene: 12.

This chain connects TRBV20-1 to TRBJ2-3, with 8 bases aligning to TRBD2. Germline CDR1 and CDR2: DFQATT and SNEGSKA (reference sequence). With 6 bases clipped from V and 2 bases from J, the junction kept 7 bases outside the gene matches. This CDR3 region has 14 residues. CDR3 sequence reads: CSAPRGGTTDTQYF. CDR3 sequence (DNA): TGCAGTGCCCCTCGGGGGGGGACCACAGATACGCAGTATTTT.

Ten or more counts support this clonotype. The CDR3 nucleotides read TGCAGTGCTAGCAGACTAGTTAGCACAGATACGCAGTATTTT. Its protein is CSASRLVSTDTQYF. The chain combines TRBV20-1 with TRBJ2-3; TRBD2 is a possible D gene (6 bases). The length of the CDR3 is 14 residues. The ends were cut back, 3 bases at V and 0 bases at J, with 10 bases in the middle. Germline V gene sequence: CDR1 DFQATT, CDR2 SNEGSKA (reference sequence).

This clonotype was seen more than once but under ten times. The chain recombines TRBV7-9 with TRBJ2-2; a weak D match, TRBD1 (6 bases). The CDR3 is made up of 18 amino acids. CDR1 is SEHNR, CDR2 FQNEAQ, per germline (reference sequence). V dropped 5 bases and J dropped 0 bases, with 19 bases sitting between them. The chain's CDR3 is CASSLPGTLFANTGELFF. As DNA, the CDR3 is TGTGCCAGCAGCCTCCCGGGGACACTGTTCGCGAACACCGGGGAGCTGTTTTTT.

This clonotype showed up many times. The CDR3 region is CASSVESLGEKLFF. The CDR3 DNA sequence: TGTGCCAGCAGTGTAGAATCGTTGGGTGAAAAACTGTTTTTT. The gene calls are TRBV2 and TRBJ1-4; no clear D gene. The CDR3 sequence is 14 residues long. Germline CDR1 SNHLY, CDR2 FYNNEI. V lost 4 bases, J lost 7 bases, and 13 bases lay in between.

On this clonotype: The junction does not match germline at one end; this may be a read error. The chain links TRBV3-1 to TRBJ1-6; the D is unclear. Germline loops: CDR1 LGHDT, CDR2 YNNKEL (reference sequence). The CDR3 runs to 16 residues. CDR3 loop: CANSGRRNSPHSPLHF. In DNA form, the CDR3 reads TGTGCCAACAGCGGCCGAAGGAACAGCCCCCATTCACCCCTCCACTTT.

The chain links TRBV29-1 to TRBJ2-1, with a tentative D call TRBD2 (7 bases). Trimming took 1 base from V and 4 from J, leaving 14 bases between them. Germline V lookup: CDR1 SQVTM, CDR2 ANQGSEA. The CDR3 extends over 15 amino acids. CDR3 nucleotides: TGCAGCGTTGAAGGTCACAGGGAGGGTTACAATGAGCAGTTCTTC. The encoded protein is CSVEGHREGYNEQFF.

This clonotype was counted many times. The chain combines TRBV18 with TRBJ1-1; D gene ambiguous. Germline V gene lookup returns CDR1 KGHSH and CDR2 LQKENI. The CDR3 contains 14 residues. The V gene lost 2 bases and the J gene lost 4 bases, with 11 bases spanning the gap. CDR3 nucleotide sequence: TGTGCCAGCTCACCAACTCAGGAAAGCACTGAAGCTTTCTTT. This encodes CASSPTQESTEAFF.

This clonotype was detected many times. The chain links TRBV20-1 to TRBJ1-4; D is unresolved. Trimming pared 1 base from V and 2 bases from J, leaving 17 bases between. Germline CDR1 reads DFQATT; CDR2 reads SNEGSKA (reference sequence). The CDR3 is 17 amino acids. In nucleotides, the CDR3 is TGCAGTGCTAGAGTGTTGAACGGGGAAGCCACTAATGAAAAACTGTTTTTT. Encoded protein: CSARVLNGEATNEKLFF.

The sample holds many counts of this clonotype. CDR3 residues: CAWSVQGLGGYTF. The CDR3 region has the DNA TGTGCCTGGAGTGTACAGGGGTTGGGCGGCTACACCTTC. The V and J genes are TRBV30 and TRBJ1-2, with TRBD1 matching over 7 bases. The germline V gene has CDR1 GTSNPN and CDR2 SVGIG (reference sequence). With 0 bases clipped from V and 8 bases from J, the junction kept 6 bases outside the gene matches. The CDR3 totals 13 residues.

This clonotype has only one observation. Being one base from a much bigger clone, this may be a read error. Here the CDR3 reads CAISDPGSSTDTQYF. In DNA form, the CDR3 reads TGTGCCATCAGTGATCCCGGATCGAGTACAGATACGCAGTATTTT. This chain uses TRBV10-3 with TRBJ2-3; D is unresolved. Per germline, CDR1 ENHRY and CDR2 SYGVKD. V lost 3 bases and J 3 bases, leaving 13 bases between the germline ends. This CDR3 has 15 residues.

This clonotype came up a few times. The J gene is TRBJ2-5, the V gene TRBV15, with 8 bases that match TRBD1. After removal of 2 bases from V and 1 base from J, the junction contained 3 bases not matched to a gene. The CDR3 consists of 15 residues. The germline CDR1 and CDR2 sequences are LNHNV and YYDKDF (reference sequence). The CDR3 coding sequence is TGTGCCACCAGCAGAAGACAGGGGCGCCAAGAGACCCAGTACTTC. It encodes CATSRRQGRQETQYF.

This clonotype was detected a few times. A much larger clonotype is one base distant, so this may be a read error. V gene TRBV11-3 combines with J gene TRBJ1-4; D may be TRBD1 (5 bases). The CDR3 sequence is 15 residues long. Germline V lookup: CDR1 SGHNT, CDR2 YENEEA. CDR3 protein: CASGLNRDGPEKLFF. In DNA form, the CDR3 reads TGTGCCAGCGGCTTAAACCGGGACGGCCCCGAAAAACTGTTTTTT.

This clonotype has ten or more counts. The CDR3 loop is CASSFTPPRDEQFF. CDR3 bases: TGTGCCAGCAGTTTTACTCCCCCTCGGGATGAGCAGTTCTTC. V usage is TRBV28 and J usage is TRBJ2-1, with D unclear. This CDR3 spans 14 amino acids. The germline V and J ends were trimmed by 3 bases and 8 bases, with 14 bases remaining between them. Germline-derived CDR1 and CDR2 are MDHEN and SYDVKM.

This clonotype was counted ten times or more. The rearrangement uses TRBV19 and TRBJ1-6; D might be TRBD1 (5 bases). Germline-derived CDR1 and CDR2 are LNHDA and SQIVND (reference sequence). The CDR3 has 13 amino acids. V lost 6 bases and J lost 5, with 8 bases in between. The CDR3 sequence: CASRTANNSPLHF. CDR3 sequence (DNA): TGTGCCAGTAGGACAGCGAATAATTCACCCCTCCACTTT.